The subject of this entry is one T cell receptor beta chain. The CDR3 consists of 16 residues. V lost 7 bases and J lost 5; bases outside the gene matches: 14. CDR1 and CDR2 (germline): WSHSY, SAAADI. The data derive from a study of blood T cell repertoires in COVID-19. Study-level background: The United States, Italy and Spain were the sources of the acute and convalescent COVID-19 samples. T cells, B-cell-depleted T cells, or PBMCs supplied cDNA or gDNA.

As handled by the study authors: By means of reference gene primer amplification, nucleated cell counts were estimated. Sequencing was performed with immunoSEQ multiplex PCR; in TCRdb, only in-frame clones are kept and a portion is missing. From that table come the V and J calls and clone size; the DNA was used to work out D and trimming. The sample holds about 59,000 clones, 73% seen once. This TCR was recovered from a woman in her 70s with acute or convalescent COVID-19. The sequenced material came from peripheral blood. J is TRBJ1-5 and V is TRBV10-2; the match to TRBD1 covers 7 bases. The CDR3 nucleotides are TGCGCCAGCATGGCAGAGAACAGGGGAAATCATCAGCCCCAGCATTTT. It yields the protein CASMAENRGNHQPQHF.